This TCR beta chain was recorded in a study of cytomegalovirus exposure and HLA in healthy donors. The wider study: Prior work identified more than 90 million unique TCR beta sequences in roughly 190 million T cells. Study outcomes and limitations: Researchers left out some V segments, among them TRBV6-2 and TRBV6-3, as indistinguishable.

The CDR3 runs 15 residues. CDR1 and CDR2 (germline): KGHSH, LQKENI. V was clipped by 1 base and J by 3 bases; unmatched bases: 5. Primers for the PCR totalled 60 Vbeta and 13 Jbeta. The method was immunoSEQ multiplex PCR; TCRdb's version includes in-frame clones alone and lacks a portion of them. The sample gives fewer than 200,000 clones, 75% to 85% of which show up once; 0.7% to 0.8% is in the top ten. Details on this clone: Its antigen is still unknown.

The sequence was collected from a female donor in good health and CMV-seronegative. The chain joins TRBV18 to TRBJ1-2; 7 bases line up with TRBD1. Specimen: PBMCs. CDR3 sequence: CASSPRRDRDYGYTF. CDR3 sequence (DNA): TGTGCCAGCTCACCACGGCGGGACAGAGACTATGGCTACACCTTC.